These 23 T cell receptor beta chains came from one sample sequenced in a study of identical twins. TCRdb redid the calling of the 5' RACE reads with MiXCR, one entry per CDR3 protein. The top ten clones hold 0.25% to 0.3% of a sample with 1.5 million to 2 million distinct CDR3 sequences, roughly a third of them seen once. Sequenced sample: cord blood. The receptors derive from a newborn girl in good health.

In DNA, the CDR3 is TGTGCCAGTAAGAGGACAGGGGCCTCCTACGAGCAGTACTTC. It codes for CASKRTGASYEQYF. This chain links TRBV19 with TRBJ2-7; 9 bases fit TRBD1. J gave up 0 bases and V 7 bases, and 4 bases lay outside the gene matches. This CDR3 comprises 14 residues. Germline V lookup: CDR1 LNHDA, CDR2 SQIVND (reference sequence).

The genes are TRBV12-3 or TRBV12-4 and TRBJ1-2, with no clear D. This CDR3 contains 13 residues. V shed 6 bases and J shed 12 bases, with 20 bases lying between them. CDR3 nucleotides: TGTGCCAGCAGCTCTTACCGGGCTTCCAAAGACACCTTC. It specifies CASSSYRASKDTF.

This clonotype occurred many times. The chain links TRBV5-1 to TRBJ2-3, with TRBD2 matching over 10 bases. The J segment lost 4 bases and the V segment lost 5 bases, leaving 7 bases of the junction unmatched. The germline CDR1 and CDR2 sequences are SGHRS and YFSETQ. The CDR3 sequence is 15 residues long. The CDR3 sequence: CASRASGRSADTQYF. DNA for the CDR3: TGCGCCAGCAGGGCTAGCGGGAGATCCGCAGATACGCAGTATTTT.

This clonotype has only a few counts. CDR3 bases: TGTGCCAGCAGCCCTTCCGGGCTGAACGAGCAGTACTTC. As protein: CASSPSGLNEQYF. The chain is built from TRBV3-1 and TRBJ2-5; D call uncertain. The J call may be faulty, since TRBJ2-7 better matches the DNA end. The germline CDR1 and CDR2 sequences are LGHDT and YNNKEL (reference sequence). The CDR3 length is 13 residues.

The gene calls are TRBV12-5 and TRBJ2-5; TRBD2 is a possible D gene (6 bases). The CDR3 sequence is 13 residues long. Trimming pared 3 bases from V and 3 bases from J, leaving 8 bases between. In germline, CDR1 is LGHNT, CDR2 FRNRAP. CDR3 residues: CASGLGGEETQYF. CDR3 bases: TGTGCTAGTGGTTTAGGAGGGGAAGAGACCCAGTACTTC.

The rearrangement joins TRBV11-2 to TRBJ2-5; 8 bases are a match to TRBD2. CDR3 length: 16 residues. The germline CDR1 and CDR2 sequences are SGHAT and FQNNGV. The ends lost 5 bases at V and 2 bases at J; junction bases unmatched: 10. The CDR3, as DNA: TGTGCCAGCAGCCGACTTCAGCGGGGGCGGCAAGAGACCCAGTACTTC. This encodes CASSRLQRGRQETQYF.

The chain carries TRBV20-1 and TRBJ1-6; D might be TRBD1 (5 bases). The CDR3 runs 13 residues. Germline CDR1 and CDR2: DFQATT and SNEGSKA (reference sequence). Trimming pared 2 bases from V and 10 bases from J, leaving 12 bases between. The CDR3: CSARKGVSSPLHF. The CDR3 DNA reads TGCAGTGCTAGAAAAGGGGTCAGCTCACCCCTCCACTTT.

The table lists this clonotype with a few counts. The chain uses TRBV4-2 and TRBJ2-7; D is perhaps TRBD2 (5 bases). V shed 4 bases and J shed 6 bases, with 13 bases lying between them. This CDR3 has 13 residues. CDR1 is LGHNA, CDR2 YNFKEQ, per germline. This CDR3 is CASSPFPAGEQYF. DNA for the CDR3: TGTGCCAGCAGCCCATTCCCCGCGGGCGAGCAGTACTTC.

The chain is built from TRBV5-1 and TRBJ2-1; TRBD2 matches at 9 bases. Germline CDR1 SGHRS, CDR2 YFSETQ. Trimming at V came to 1 base and at J to 1 base, leaving 6 bases not matched to a gene. There are 17 residues in the CDR3. CDR3 coding DNA: TGCGCCAGCAGCTTGCAGACTAGCGGTTTTTCCTACAATGAGCAGTTCTTC. Translated, it gives CASSLQTSGFSYNEQFF.

This clonotype occurred a few times. The rearrangement uses TRBV7-9 and TRBJ1-4; D is unresolved. Germline loops: CDR1 SEHNR, CDR2 FQNEAQ (reference sequence). The CDR3 is made up of 15 amino acids. Trimming removed 3 bases from V and 8 bases from J, with 16 bases in between. The CDR3 sequence: CASSFRAPLGEKLFF. DNA for the CDR3: TGTGCCAGCAGCTTCCGGGCCCCCTTGGGAGAAAAACTGTTTTTT.

This clonotype has at least ten counts. The chain carries TRBV12-3 or TRBV12-4 and TRBJ1-6; D is unclear. This CDR3 has 14 residues. Trimming removed 1 base at V and 1 base at J, with 2 bases between. CDR3 protein: CASSLGSYNSPLHF. CDR3 sequence (DNA): TGTGCCAGCAGTTTAGGGTCCTATAATTCACCCCTCCACTTT.

This clonotype was detected only a few times. This chain connects TRBV5-1 to TRBJ2-1; D may match TRBD1 or TRBD2 (5 bases each). CDR1 and CDR2 (germline): SGHRS, YFSETQ. Trimming took off 4 bases at V and 4 bases at J, with 9 bases between the two ends. The CDR3 is 13 residues long. This CDR3 reads CASSQGEYNEQFF. For the CDR3, the DNA is TGCGCCAGCAGCCAGGGAGAATACAATGAGCAGTTCTTC.

This clonotype was picked up a small number of times. This rearrangement joins TRBV4-2 to TRBJ2-1, with 10 positions matching TRBD2. Trimming at V came to 5 bases and at J to 1 base, leaving 5 bases not matched to a gene. This CDR3 spans 16 amino acids. CDR1 LGHNA and CDR2 YNFKEQ come from the germline V gene. The CDR3 loop is CASSSLTSGSYNEQFF. The CDR3 DNA follows: TGTGCCAGCAGCTCCCTGACTAGCGGGTCCTACAATGAGCAGTTCTTC.

The gene calls are TRBV27 and TRBJ2-1; 8 bases line up with TRBD1. CDR1 is MNHEY and CDR2 is SMNVEV in the germline V gene (reference sequence). CDR3 length: 15 residues. The J segment lost 0 bases and the V segment lost 7 bases, leaving 5 bases of the junction unmatched. This chain's CDR3 is CASKGDRSSYNEQFF. The CDR3 DNA is TGTGCCAGCAAGGGGGACAGGAGCTCCTACAATGAGCAGTTCTTC.

The chain uses TRBV4-2 and TRBJ1-1, with unresolved D. Germline assignment: CDR1 LGHNA and CDR2 YNFKEQ. The CDR3 covers 15 residues. Trimming stripped 0 bases from V and 1 base from J, with 9 bases between. CDR3: CASSQEEGSNTEAFF. CDR3 coding DNA: TGTGCCAGCAGCCAAGAGGAGGGCTCGAACACTGAAGCTTTCTTT.

This clonotype showed up just a few times. The chain is built from TRBV3-1 and TRBJ1-4, with no clear D. The V gene's germline CDR1 is LGHDT and CDR2 YNNKEL (reference sequence). There are 12 residues in the CDR3. V lost 2 bases and J 14 bases, leaving 12 bases between the germline ends. CDR3 region: CASSQLGRWLFF. CDR3 sequence (DNA): TGTGCCAGCAGCCAATTAGGAAGATGGCTGTTTTTT.

This clonotype appeared a few times. The chain couples TRBV7-2 to TRBJ2-1, with 13 bases lining up with TRBD2. V lost 3 bases, J lost 10 bases, and 9 bases stayed unmatched. This CDR3 is 16 amino acids long. Per germline, CDR1 SGHTA and CDR2 FQGNSA. CDR3: CASSLGLAGRKWEQFF. The CDR3 nucleotides read TGTGCCAGCAGCTTGGGACTAGCGGGAAGAAAATGGGAGCAGTTCTTC. The entire variable domain, with the rest obtained from reference TRBV7-2 and TRBJ2-1, is as follows: GAGVSQSPSNKVTEKGKDVELRCDPISGHTALYWYRQSLGQGLEFLIYFQGNSAPDKSGLPSDRFSAERTGGSVSTLTIQRTQQEDSAVYLCASSLGLAGRKWEQFFGPGTRLTVL.

The chain has TRBV5-1 and TRBJ2-5; D not certain. With 1 base removed from V and 4 bases from J, the gap between germline ends came to 11 bases. Looked up from germline, CDR1 is SGHRS and CDR2 is YFSETQ. The CDR3 runs to 14 residues. The CDR3, as DNA: TGCGCCAGCAGCTTGAGAACTCAATCAGAGACCCAGTACTTC. Amino acids: CASSLRTQSETQYF.

This sequence joins TRBV5-1 and TRBJ2-3, with 7 bases fitting TRBD1. The CDR3 is made up of 16 amino acids. J lost 3 bases, V lost 4 bases, and 11 bases had no gene match. The germline V gene has CDR1 SGHRS and CDR2 YFSETQ. CDR3 loop: CASSLRGPGGTDTQYF. The DNA for the CDR3 is TGCGCCAGCAGCCTTCGAGGCCCAGGGGGAACAGATACGCAGTATTTT.

The rearrangement joins TRBV6-6 to TRBJ2-1; TRBD2 aligns across 13 bases. There are 17 residues in the CDR3. V was clipped by 5 bases and J by 8 bases; unmatched bases: 12. CDR1 is MNHNY and CDR2 is SVGAGI in the germline V gene (reference sequence). The DNA of the CDR3 is TGTGCCAGCAGTCACCGGACTAGCGGGAGTGCCCGAGATGAGCAGTTCTTC. Its protein is CASSHRTSGSARDEQFF.

This clonotype was seen a few times. This chain uses TRBV5-5 with TRBJ1-1; D remains unclear. The CDR3 loop spans 15 amino acids. V was cut by 0 bases and J by 0 bases, with 9 bases left in between. Per the germline V gene, CDR1 is SGHKS and CDR2 is YYEKEE (reference sequence). In nucleotides, the CDR3 is TGTGCCAGCAGCTTGGTAGTCAGAGTGAACACTGAAGCTTTCTTT. This encodes CASSLVVRVNTEAFF.

V gene TRBV15 combines with J gene TRBJ2-4; TRBD1 is a possible D gene (6 bases). The CDR3 is made up of 20 amino acids. V dropped 2 bases and J dropped 13 bases, with 36 bases sitting between them. Looked up from germline, CDR1 is LNHNV and CDR2 is YYDKDF (reference sequence). CDR3: CATSRFRGTLTGITYNEQYF. The DNA for the CDR3 is TGTGCCACCAGCAGATTCAGAGGTACCCTTACAGGGATTACCTACAATGAGCAGTACTTC.

The chain recombines TRBV10-3 with TRBJ2-7, with D tentatively TRBD1 (7 bases). CDR1 and CDR2 from the germline V gene are ENHRY and SYGVKD. The CDR3 totals 17 residues. Trimming shortened V by 0 bases and J by 2 bases, and 17 bases separated the two germline ends. CDR3 amino acids: CAISESRGQRQTYEQYF. The CDR3 region has the DNA TGTGCCATCAGTGAGTCGCGGGGACAGAGACAGACCTACGAGCAGTACTTC.